Each of the 10 T cell receptor beta chains below was sequenced from the same sample in a study of breast tumors, draining lymph nodes, adjacent tissues. TCRdb reprocessed the multiplex PCR reads with MiXCR, giving one entry per CDR3 protein. The table records roughly 260,000 distinct CDR3 sequences, over 25% of them present only once. Breast cancer patients provided tissue from their axillary draining lymph nodes. The specimen was axillary lymph node tissue. The source is a female donor with breast cancer. Some clones in this sample may be carry-over from other donors' samples.

This clonotype was seen a single time. The CDR3 DNA reads TGTGCCACCAGTGAGAATGGGGGGGAGACCCAGTACTTC. Translation gives CATSENGGETQYF. This chain links TRBV24-1 with TRBJ2-5; maybe TRBD2 (6 bases). This CDR3 region has 13 residues. Germline CDR1 KGHDR, CDR2 SFDVKD. Trimming shortened V by 4 bases and J by 5 bases, and 10 bases separated the two germline ends.

Note on this clonotype: At one of its ends the junction is not consistent with the germline gene, which may arise from a read error. The J gene is TRBJ2-6, the V gene TRBV24-1; TRBD1 matches 9 bases. Germline V gives CDR1 KGHDR, CDR2 SFDVKD. This CDR3 comprises 17 residues. CDR3 loop: CATSDGTGLGGANVLTF. CDR3 DNA: TGTGCCACAAGTGATGGGACAGGGTTAGGTGGGGCCAACGTCCTGACTTTC.

As regards this clonotype: A single base separates this from a much larger clone, so it may be a read error. In this CDR3 the conserved last residue, phenylalanine or tryptophan, is missing, so a read error is likely. The CDR3 DNA is TGTGCCAGCAGCTTAGGCGACATTACGGAGACCCAGTACTGC. This translates into CASSLGDITETQYC. J is TRBJ2-5 and V is TRBV7-9; D is uncertain. Deletions cut 1 base from V and 5 bases from J, with 11 bases between. The CDR3 sequence is 14 residues long. The V gene's germline CDR1 is SEHNR and CDR2 FQNEAQ (reference sequence).

The chain is built from TRBV2 and TRBJ1-1; 11 bases match TRBD1. Trimming took 5 bases from V and 6 from J; bases not matched to a gene: 8. The CDR3 loop spans 15 amino acids. Germline CDR1 reads SNHLY; CDR2 reads FYNNEI. DNA of the CDR3: TGTGCCAGCAGTCGGGCTCGGGGACAGGGGGCTGAAGCTTTCTTT. Translation: CASSRARGQGAEAFF. Based on the CDR3 plus reference TRBV2 and TRBJ1-1, the full variable domain is EPEVTQTPSHQVTQMGQEVILRCVPISNHLYFYWYRQILGQKVEFLVSFYNNEISEKSEIFDDQFSVERPDGSNFTLKIRSTKLEDSAMYFCASSRARGQGAEAFFGQGTRLTVV.

Comments on this clonotype: This may be a read error, as it is one base from a much larger clone. V is TRBV5-5 and J is TRBJ1-4; D call uncertain. Germline V gives CDR1 SGHKS, CDR2 YYEKEE (reference sequence). This CDR3 is 16 amino acids long. CDR3 sequence: CVSSRGPFATNEKLFF. The CDR3 region has the DNA TGTGTCAGCAGCCGCGGGCCCTTTGCAACTAATGAAAAACTGTTTTTT.

This clonotype came up many times. The V gene is TRBV19, the J gene TRBJ1-3; TRBD1 is a possible D gene (6 bases). Between the trimmed V and J ends, which lost 6 bases and 0 bases, there was a span of 15 bases. The germline V gene has CDR1 LNHDA and CDR2 SQIVND (reference sequence). The CDR3 runs 16 residues. CDR3 DNA: TGTGCCAGTAGGCGGACGACAGGCAACTCTGGAAACACCATATATTTT. Translation gives CASRRTTGNSGNTIYF.

This clonotype was seen at least ten times. Being one base from a much bigger clone, this may be a read error. The rearrangement joins TRBV10-1 to TRBJ1-6; TRBD1 matches at 8 bases. CDR1 is WNHNN, CDR2 SYGVQD, per germline (reference sequence). The CDR3 length is 14 residues. V dropped 10 bases and J dropped 10; count of bases not matched to a gene: 12. DNA for the CDR3: TGCGCCATCTGGTGGGACAGGAGTTTCTCACCCCTCCACTTT. It codes for CAIWWDRSFSPLHF.

The sample holds many counts of this clonotype. The CDR3 DNA reads as TGTGCCAGCAGCCGGCCAGGGGCGGGAGTGGGGACAGATACGCAGTATTTT. Its protein product is CASSRPGAGVGTDTQYF. The gene calls are TRBV5-8 and TRBJ2-3, with D possibly matching TRBD2 (7 bases). The CDR3 totals 17 residues. Per germline, CDR1 SGHTS and CDR2 YDEGEE. Trimming shortened V by 4 bases and J by 3 bases, and 21 bases separated the two germline ends.

V and J are TRBV6-5 and TRBJ1-1, with D possibly TRBD1 on 5 matching bases. Deletions cut 8 bases from V and 5 bases from J, with 12 bases between. The CDR3 loop spans 12 amino acids. CDR1 is MNHEY and CDR2 is SVGAGI in the germline V gene. CDR3 loop: CASARGTTEAFF. The CDR3 DNA sequence: TGTGCCAGCGCGAGGGGTACGACTGAAGCTTTCTTT.

V gene TRBV11-2 combines with J gene TRBJ2-3; tentative D call: TRBD1 (5 bases). The V and J ends lost 4 bases and 5 bases respectively, with 28 bases between them. From germline, CDR1 is SGHAT and CDR2 FQNNGV. The CDR3 runs to 19 residues. The CDR3 protein is CASSSHPNGPRGQKDTQYF. The CDR3 nucleotides are TGTGCCAGCAGCTCACACCCGAACGGTCCTAGGGGCCAGAAAGATACGCAGTATTTT.